A selection of T cell receptor beta chains follows, all from one sample in a study of blood T cell repertoires in COVID-19. Produced via immunoSEQ multiplex PCR; TCRdb's table is partial and in-frame only. The sample shows 200,000 to 250,000 clones, approximately 89% of them seen only once. Material: peripheral blood. These receptors originate from a woman between 35 and 50 years old with acute or convalescent COVID-19. Each CDR3 is given with its conserved first and last residue. The D gene is left open where the match is weak. Size is stated for part of the rows, as once, few or many counts, or as a class when the clone is expanded.

J gene	clone size	D gene	CDR3 length	V gene	CDR3 protein	CDR3 DNA
TRBJ1-5	-	-	12	TRBV29-1	CSARGLNQPQHF	TGCAGCGCCCGTGGCCTTAATCAGCCCCAGCATTTT
TRBJ1-5	-	-	13	TRBV19	CASRKGEYQPQHF	TGTGCCAGTAGGAAGGGGGAGTATCAGCCCCAGCATTTT
TRBJ1-2	-	TRBD1	16	TRBV4-1	CASSQDRTGADYGYTF	TGCGCCAGCAGCCAAGATAGGACAGGCGCTGACTATGGCTACACCTTC
TRBJ2-1	-	TRBD2	15	TRBV13	CASSLRRGAYNEQFF	TGTGCCAGCAGCTTAAGGCGGGGGGCCTACAATGAGCAGTTCTTC
TRBJ1-1	-	-	17	TRBV27	CASRPGDGPYWFTEAFF	TGTGCCAGCAGGCCAGGGGATGGGCCCTACTGGTTCACTGAAGCTTTCTTT
TRBJ1-1	-	-	14	TRBV7-2	CASRFTGPGTEAFF	TGTGCCAGCAGATTTACAGGCCCGGGCACTGAAGCTTTCTTT
TRBJ2-2	-	-	15	TRBV11-3	CASSLSGQTTGELFF	TGTGCCAGCAGCTTATCGGGACAAACCACCGGGGAGCTGTTTTTT
TRBJ1-4	-	-	17	TRBV5-1	CASSQFGRDTQNEKLFF	TGCGCCAGCAGCCAGTTCGGCCGGGACACGCAAAATGAAAAACTGTTTTTT
TRBJ1-1	-	TRBD1	14	TRBV5-1	CASSLMTGYPEAFF	TGCGCCAGCAGCTTGATGACAGGGTATCCTGAAGCTTTCTTT
TRBJ1-1	-	-	13	TRBV3-1/TRBV3-2	CASSHLGQATPFF	TGTGCCAGCAGCCACCTGGGACAAGCAACGCCTTTCTTT
TRBJ2-2	-	TRBD1	19	TRBV2	CASDYSGTGPPPNTGELFF	TGTGCCAGCGATTATTCCGGGACAGGGCCTCCCCCGAACACCGGGGAGCTGTTTTTT
TRBJ1-2	-	TRBD1	15	TRBV2	CASSDLGRTGTGYTF	TGTGCCAGCAGTGACCTTGGCAGGACAGGGACCGGCTACACCTTC
TRBJ1-2	once	TRBD1	13	TRBV5-1	CASSSGQLYGYTF	TGCGCCAGCAGCTCGGGACAGCTCTATGGCTACACCTTC
TRBJ1-2	-	-	12	TRBV9	CASSVSDYGYTF	TGTGCCAGCAGCGTATCGGACTATGGCTACACCTTC
TRBJ2-3	-	TRBD1	15	TRBV5-4	CASSLGRGSTDTQYF	TGTGCCAGCAGCTTGGGCAGGGGGTCCACAGATACGCAGTATTTT
TRBJ1-2	-	-	13	TRBV2	CASIRVANYGYTF	TGTGCCAGCATACGGGTAGCTAACTATGGCTACACCTTC
TRBJ1-1	-	-	16	TRBV19	CASSPRLSQGGGEAFF	TGTGCCAGTAGTCCTCGCCTTTCACAGGGAGGGGGTGAAGCTTTCTTT
TRBJ1-3	-	-	17	TRBV7-9	CASSSLRTLLSGNTIYF	TGTGCCAGCAGCTCCCTTCGGACACTTCTCTCTGGAAACACCATATATTTT
TRBJ1-2	-	-	11	TRBV20-1	CSASPGGGYTF	TGCAGTGCTAGTCCAGGAGGTGGCTACACCTTC
TRBJ1-1	-	-	13	TRBV27	CASRQGTGTEAFF	TGTGCCAGCAGACAGGGAACGGGCACTGAAGCTTTCTTT
TRBJ2-3	-	-	16	TRBV7-6	CASSLMGAGGTDTQYF	TGTGCCAGCAGCCTTATGGGGGCGGGGGGCACAGATACGCAGTATTTT
TRBJ2-2	-	-	15	TRBV18	CASSPGAPGTGELFF	TGTGCCAGCTCACCTGGGGCCCCGGGCACCGGGGAGCTGTTTTTT
TRBJ1-3	-	TRBD1	14	TRBV7-9	CASSTTGVGNTIYF	TGTGCCAGCAGCACGACAGGGGTTGGAAACACCATATATTTT
TRBJ2-1	-	-	12	TRBV5-1	CASSSQGDEQFF	TGCGCCAGCAGCTCCCAGGGTGATGAGCAGTTCTTC